This entry lists 23 T cell receptor beta chains sequenced from one sample in a study of siplizumab effects on memory and regulatory T cells. Using immunoSEQ multiplex PCR, the repertoire was profiled, and TCRdb retains in-frame clones only, with some absent. The repertoire includes around 100,000 clones, around 90% of them detected once, and 12% sits in the top ten. The material sequenced was non-Treg CD4+ T cells sorted from blood. These receptors were taken from a human donor in good health.

The V gene is TRBV5-6, the J gene TRBJ2-2, with D possibly being TRBD1 or TRBD2 (7 bases each). Germline V gene data show CDR1 as SGHDT and CDR2 as YYEEEE. CDR3 length: 17 amino acids. V lost 4 bases, J lost 6 bases, and 22 bases lay in between. CDR3 in amino acids: CASSSEGAGDPAGELFF. CDR3 bases: TGTGCCAGCAGCAGCGAGGGGGCGGGAGATCCCGCCGGGGAGCTGTTTTTT.

The chain employs TRBV6-1 and TRBJ2-7; D gene uncertain. Germline V CDR1 and CDR2: MNHNS, SASEGT. The CDR3 is 11 amino acids. V gave up 7 bases and J gave up 6 bases, with 10 bases separating them. The CDR3 protein is CASTYLAEQYF. CDR3 nucleotide sequence: TGTGCCAGCACCTACCTCGCCGAGCAGTACTTC.

The V and J genes are TRBV30 and TRBJ1-1; TRBD1 might be the D (6 bases). The CDR3 loop spans 15 amino acids. Trimming left V 7 bases short and J 0 bases short, with 18 bases between. The germline V gene has CDR1 GTSNPN and CDR2 SVGIG (reference sequence). The CDR3 region has the DNA TGTGCCTCCCTAGGGGGGAATTGGATGAACACTGAAGCTTTCTTT. The encoded protein is CASLGGNWMNTEAFF.

This clone was seen just once. The chain combines TRBV2 with TRBJ1-2; D not certain. The ends were cut back, 6 bases at V and 5 bases at J, with 16 bases in the middle. Germline CDR1 is SNHLY and CDR2 is FYNNEI. The CDR3 has 14 residues. This chain's CDR3 is CASSLLNPTYGYTF. DNA for the CDR3: TGTGCCAGCAGCCTATTAAACCCCACATATGGCTACACCTTC.

The genes are TRBV29-1 and TRBJ1-1; 7 nucleotides line up with TRBD1. CDR1 SQVTM and CDR2 ANQGSEA come from the germline V gene. J was trimmed by 4 bases and V by 6 bases; bases with no gene match: 5. CDR3 length: 12 amino acids. The CDR3, as DNA: TGCAGCGTAGACAGGGATGGCACTGAAGCTTTCTTT. As protein: CSVDRDGTEAFF.

The chain joins TRBV6-1 to TRBJ1-1, with D hard to call. Between the trimmed V and J ends, which lost 2 bases and 3 bases, there was a span of 13 bases. Germline CDR1 MNHNS, CDR2 SASEGT. CDR3 length: 15 residues. The CDR3 spells CASSETTPQDTEAFF. The CDR3 nucleotides are TGTGCCAGCAGTGAAACGACACCCCAGGACACTGAAGCTTTCTTT.

The rearrangement uses TRBV11-2 and TRBJ2-1; 8 bases are shared with TRBD2. Germline V CDR1 and CDR2: SGHAT, FQNNGV. After removal of 1 base from V and 7 bases from J, the junction contained 6 bases not matched to a gene. The CDR3 spans 15 residues. The CDR3: CASSLVLTSVNEQFF. The CDR3 bases are TGTGCCAGCAGCTTAGTTTTGACTAGCGTGAATGAGCAGTTCTTC. Variable domain in full (rest from reference TRBV11-2 and TRBJ2-1): EAGVAQSPRYKIIEKRQSVAFWCNPISGHATLYWYQQILGQGPKLLIQFQNNGVVDDSQLPKDRFSAERLKGVDSTLKIQPAKLEDSAVYLCASSLVLTSVNEQFFGPGTRLTVL.

CDR3 DNA sequence: TGTGCCAGCCCCGGGACACCGGCGGGGAGGAACACTGAAGCTTTCTTT. Translation gives CASPGTPAGRNTEAFF. The J gene is TRBJ1-1, the V gene TRBV18; maybe TRBD1 (6 bases). Deletions cut 8 bases from V and 1 base from J, with 20 bases between. Germline V gene lookup returns CDR1 KGHSH and CDR2 LQKENI. The CDR3 is made up of 16 amino acids.

The rearrangement links TRBV29-1 to TRBJ2-7; tentative D call: TRBD1 (6 bases). This CDR3 contains 11 residues. Germline values: CDR1 SQVTM, CDR2 ANQGSEA. Trimming removed 7 bases at V and 6 bases at J, with 13 bases between. The CDR3 DNA sequence: TGCAGCGCCGGGACATTTTTCGAGCAGTACTTC. Residues: CSAGTFFEQYF.

This chain links TRBV5-6 with TRBJ2-1, with D possibly matching TRBD2 (7 bases). The CDR3 is 16 amino acids. V shed 6 bases and J shed 6 bases, with 22 bases lying between them. Per germline, CDR1 SGHDT and CDR2 YYEEEE. DNA of the CDR3: TGTGCCAGCACCCTGGTGGGGGCGGGAGTTGGCAATGAGCAGTTCTTC. This gives the protein CASTLVGAGVGNEQFF.

The J gene is TRBJ1-3, the V gene TRBV5-1; D remains ambiguous. Germline lookup yields CDR1 SGHRS and CDR2 YFSETQ. V lost 8 bases and J lost 0, with 6 bases in between. This CDR3 contains 12 residues. As DNA, the CDR3 is TGCGCCAGTCGCGGCTCTGGAAACACCATATATTTT. It yields the protein CASRGSGNTIYF. The variable domain in full, with the rest retrieved from reference TRBV5-1 and TRBJ1-3, is KAGVTQTPRYLIKTRGQQVTLSCSPISGHRSVSWYQQTPGQGLQFLFEYFSETQRNKGNFPGRFSGRQFSNSRSEMNVSTLELGDSALYLCASRGSGNTIYFGEGSWLTVV.

The chain employs TRBV2 and TRBJ1-2, with D possibly being TRBD1 (6 bases). The CDR3 covers 15 residues. Germline V gives CDR1 SNHLY, CDR2 FYNNEI. V was clipped by 7 bases and J by 4 bases, with 19 bases between them. CDR3 in amino acids: CASNSDMDRAYGYTF. The CDR3 DNA reads as TGTGCCAGCAATAGTGACATGGACAGAGCCTATGGCTACACCTTC.

This clone was picked up a small number of times. This chain joins TRBV9 and TRBJ1-3; D call uncertain. This CDR3 comprises 15 residues. The ends were cut back, 2 bases at V and 0 bases at J, with 9 bases in the middle. CDR1 is SGDLS and CDR2 is YYNGEE in the germline V gene. The DNA for the CDR3 is TGTGCCAGCAGCGTGTTGAGCAACTCTGGAAACACCATATATTTT. It specifies CASSVLSNSGNTIYF.

This sequence joins TRBV7-9 and TRBJ2-3, with 14 positions matching TRBD2. This CDR3 is 16 amino acids long. Germline V lookup: CDR1 SEHNR, CDR2 FQNEAQ (reference sequence). The ends lost 2 bases at V and 5 bases at J; junction bases unmatched: 3. The CDR3 nucleotides are TGTGCCAGCAGCTTATTAGGACTAGCGGGAGGAGATACGCAGTATTTT. Amino acid sequence: CASSLLGLAGGDTQYF.

The J gene is TRBJ2-7, the V gene TRBV20-1; D gene unclear. Germline lookup yields CDR1 DFQATT and CDR2 SNEGSKA (reference sequence). The germline V and J ends were trimmed by 1 base and 7 bases, with 8 bases remaining between them. The CDR3 sequence is 11 residues long. CDR3 nucleotides: TGCAGTGCTAGAGCCTCTCGGGAGCAGTACTTC. Protein sequence: CSARASREQYF.

V and J are TRBV10-2 and TRBJ2-2; 7 nucleotides match TRBD1. The length of the CDR3 is 14 residues. The J segment lost 3 bases and the V segment lost 7 bases, leaving 5 bases of the junction unmatched. Germline V CDR1 and CDR2: WSHSY, SAAADI. CDR3 bases: TGCGCCAGCACAGGGGGTTTTGACACCGGGGAGCTGTTTTTT. Its protein is CASTGGFDTGELFF.

This chain uses TRBV6-5 with TRBJ1-2; unclear D gene. Trimming stripped 7 bases from V and 4 bases from J, with 13 bases between. Germline V gives CDR1 MNHEY, CDR2 SVGAGI. The CDR3 length is 13 residues. CDR3 DNA sequence: TGTGCCAGCATGAAACTCAGGTCCTATGGCTACACCTTC. Translation: CASMKLRSYGYTF.

CDR3 sequence reads: CASRGWTGPTYNEQFF. CDR3 sequence (DNA): TGTGCCAGCAGGGGTTGGACAGGGCCGACCTACAATGAGCAGTTCTTC. This chain connects TRBV7-8 to TRBJ2-1; 8 bases align to TRBD1. V lost 6 bases, J lost 2 bases, and 9 bases stayed unmatched. The CDR3 is 16 residues long. Germline values: CDR1 SGHVS, CDR2 FQNEAQ.

This clone was detected only once. The V and J genes are TRBV10-2 and TRBJ2-5; TRBD1 aligns across 9 bases. The DNA end lines up better with TRBJ2-7; the J call may be wrong. Germline V gene sequence: CDR1 WSHSY, CDR2 SAAADI. The CDR3 extends over 15 amino acids. CDR3 bases: TGCGCCAGCAGTGAGCCGGGACAGGGTCCCTACGAGCAGTACTTC. It translates to CASSEPGQGPYEQYF.

This chain links TRBV5-1 with TRBJ2-5, with 11 bases that match TRBD1. Unmatched junction bases numbered 4, after V lost 4 bases and J lost 2 bases. The CDR3 runs 15 residues. Germline assignment: CDR1 SGHRS and CDR2 YFSETQ. CDR3 bases: TGCGCCAGCAGCACCGGGACAGGGGGGCAAGAGACCCAGTACTTC. Translation gives CASSTGTGGQETQYF.

A single count supports this clone. CDR3 nucleotides: TGTGCCAGCAGTTTACTTGCGGGTAGCTCCTACGAGCAGTACTTC. This encodes CASSLLAGSSYEQYF. The chain employs TRBV6-6 and TRBJ2-7, with D possibly being TRBD2 (5 bases). The CDR3 covers 15 residues. The V end lost 4 bases, the J end lost 0 bases, and 13 bases lay between the germline ends. The germline CDR1 and CDR2 sequences are MNHNY and SVGAGI (reference sequence).

This clone has only a few counts. At one end the junction does not follow the germline gene, possibly because of a read error. The V and J genes are TRBV2 and TRBJ1-2; D is uncertain. Germline V gene lookup returns CDR1 SNHLY and CDR2 FYNNEI. The CDR3 contains 13 residues. This CDR3 reads CASREEVNYGYTF. DNA of the CDR3: TGTGCCAGCAGAGAAGAGGTTAACTATGGCTACACCTTC.

The chain uses TRBV4-2 and TRBJ1-5; D not certain. Trimming stripped 3 bases from V and 2 bases from J, with 17 bases between. Germline lookup yields CDR1 LGHNA and CDR2 YNFKEQ. This CDR3 has 17 amino acids. Written as DNA, the CDR3 is TGTGCCAGCAGCCAGGGTCTTAACATCGGAGGCAATCAGCCCCAGCATTTT. This codes for CASSQGLNIGGNQPQHF.